This T cell receptor beta chain was sequenced during a study of blood T cell repertoires in COVID-19. Whole-study context: The analysed material was cDNA or gDNA that came from T cells, B-cell-depleted T cells, or PBMCs.

CDR3 length: 13 amino acids. Trimming shortened V by 4 bases and J by 5 bases, and 11 bases separated the two germline ends. From germline, CDR1 is SGHTA and CDR2 FQGTGA. Authors' processing steps: Estimates of nucleated cell counts were drawn from the amplification of reference gene primers. Clones were read by immunoSEQ multiplex PCR, and TCRdb kept only the in-frame ones, dropping some. That table gives V, J and clone size, and the DNA gave D and trimming. The table includes a few hundred thousand clones, 84% detected once. The rearrangement uses TRBV7-3 and TRBJ1-1; D gene ambiguous. This clonotype originated in a man in his forties or fifties who had recovered from COVID-19. Sequencing used PBMCs or T cells enriched from blood (not recorded which). CDR3 amino acids: CASSSTAGTEAFF. As DNA, the CDR3 is TGTGCCAGCAGCTCCACGGCGGGGACTGAAGCTTTCTTT.